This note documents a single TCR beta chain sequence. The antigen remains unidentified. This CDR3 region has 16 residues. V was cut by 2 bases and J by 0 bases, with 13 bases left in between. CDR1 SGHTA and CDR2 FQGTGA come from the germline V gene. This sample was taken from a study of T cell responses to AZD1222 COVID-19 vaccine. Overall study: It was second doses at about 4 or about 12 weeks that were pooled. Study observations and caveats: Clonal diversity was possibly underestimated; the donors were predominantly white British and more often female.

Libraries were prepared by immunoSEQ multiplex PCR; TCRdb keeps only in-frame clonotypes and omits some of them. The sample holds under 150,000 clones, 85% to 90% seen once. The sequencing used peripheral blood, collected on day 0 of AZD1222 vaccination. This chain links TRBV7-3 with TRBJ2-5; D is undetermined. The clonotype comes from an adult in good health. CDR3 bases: TGTGCCAGCAGCTTACGGACCGGAGCCTACCAAGAGACCCAGTACTTC. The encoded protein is CASSLRTGAYQETQYF.